The 2 T cell receptor beta chains reported below all come from one sample, sequenced in a study of cytomegalovirus exposure and HLA in healthy donors. Amplification used 60 Vbeta primers and 13 Jbeta primers. Data came from immunoSEQ multiplex PCR; TCRdb stores just in-frame clones and leaves some out. This sample has about 120,000 clones, with approximately 79% found just once. Input material: PBMCs. The receptor source for this set is a man aged 30 to 39 in good health and CMV-seronegative.

The CDR3 here is CMGGYTEAFF. DNA of the CDR3: TGCATGGGCGGGTACACTGAAGCTTTCTTT. The gene calls are TRBV20-1 and TRBJ1-1; D is unclear. The CDR3 spans 10 residues. The germline CDR1 and CDR2 sequences are DFQATT and SNEGSKA (reference sequence).

The chain carries TRBV28 and TRBJ2-3; D unclear. The germline gives CDR1 MDHEN, CDR2 SYDVKM. Trimming shortened V by 2 bases and J by 2 bases, and 8 bases separated the two germline ends. The length of the CDR3 is 14 residues. CDR3 in DNA: TGTGCCAGCAGTTTAAACAGAAACACAGATACGCAGTATTTT. Translated: CASSLNRNTDTQYF.